These 23 T cell receptor beta chains came from one sample sequenced in a study of shared clonotypes between healthy human individuals. Assay: immunoSEQ multiplex PCR; the TCRdb copy retains only in-frame clones and omits some. The sample holds approximately 1.5 million clones; approximately 98.5% are singletons and the top ten take under 0.45%. Sequenced material: naive CD4+ T cells sorted from blood. Subset given: CD45RA+ positively selected. The source is a young man in good health.

This clone was seen a single time. Different DNA sequences within this sample yield the same CDR3. The rearrangement joins TRBV9 to TRBJ2-3; tentative D call: TRBD1 (5 bases). The germline CDR1 and CDR2 sequences are SGDLS and YYNGEE. Trimming shortened V by 0 bases and J by 2 bases, and 7 bases separated the two germline ends. The CDR3 loop spans 14 amino acids. The DNA for the CDR3 is TGTGCCAGCAGCGTAGCAGGGCTCACAGATACGCAGTATTTT. This codes for CASSVAGLTDTQYF. The variable domain in full, completed from reference TRBV9 and TRBJ2-3, reads DSGVTQTPKHLITATGQRVTLRCSPRSGDLSVYWYQQSLDQGLQFLIQYYNGEERAKGNILERFSAQQFPDLHSELNLSSLELGDSALYFCASSVAGLTDTQYFGPGTRLTVL.

V gene TRBV11-3 combines with J gene TRBJ2-3; D not certain. The CDR3 runs 12 residues. From germline, CDR1 is SGHNT and CDR2 YENEEA. V gave up 5 bases and J gave up 2 bases, with 5 bases separating them. The CDR3 DNA reads as TGTGCCAGCAGCGATTACACAGATACGCAGTATTTT. Its protein product is CASSDYTDTQYF. Combining the CDR3 with reference TRBV11-3 and TRBJ2-3 gives the whole variable domain EAGVVQSPRYKIIEKKQPVAFWCNPISGHNTLYWYLQNLGQGPELLIRYENEEAVDDSQLPKDRFSAERLKGVDSTLKIQPAELGDSAVYLCASSDYTDTQYFGPGTRLTVL.

Note on this clone: This sample also contains other DNA sequences that code for the same CDR3. The J gene is TRBJ1-5, the V gene TRBV28; unclear D gene. This CDR3 has 16 amino acids. The germline CDR1 and CDR2 sequences are MDHEN and SYDVKM. Between the trimmed V and J ends, which lost 0 bases and 2 bases, there was a span of 11 bases. DNA for the CDR3: TGTGCCAGCAGTTTATGGGCGGGTTCGGGCAATCAGCCCCAGCATTTT. This codes for CASSLWAGSGNQPQHF.

The chain couples TRBV7-2 to TRBJ1-5; D remains ambiguous. This CDR3 comprises 14 residues. Germline assignment: CDR1 SGHTA and CDR2 FQGNSA. Trimming cost V 5 bases and J 5 bases, with 13 bases left between them. CDR3 protein: CASSLGLLYQPQHF. Written as DNA, the CDR3 is TGTGCCAGCAGCCTCGGGTTGCTTTATCAGCCCCAGCATTTT. The whole variable domain, filled in from reference TRBV7-2 and TRBJ1-5, reads GAGVSQSPSNKVTEKGKDVELRCDPISGHTALYWYRQSLGQGLEFLIYFQGNSAPDKSGLPSDRFSAERTGGSVSTLTIQRTQQEDSAVYLCASSLGLLYQPQHFGDGTRLSIL.

This chain connects TRBV7-6 to TRBJ2-1, with unresolved D. The CDR3 covers 12 residues. Looked up from germline, CDR1 is SGHVS and CDR2 is FNYEAQ. V was clipped by 3 bases and J by 8 bases, with 8 bases between them. The CDR3 sequence is CASSLGWYEQFF. The CDR3 DNA reads as TGTGCCAGCAGCTTGGGGTGGTATGAGCAGTTCTTC.

The chain is built from TRBV6-1 and TRBJ2-3; tentative D call: TRBD2 (6 bases). Germline CDR1 and CDR2: MNHNS and SASEGT. This CDR3 has 15 amino acids. The V gene lost 10 bases and the J gene lost 3 bases, with 20 bases spanning the gap. The CDR3 coding sequence is TGTGCCACCGATAGGCGGGGTAGGCCTACAGATACGCAGTATTTT. This codes for CATDRRGRPTDTQYF.

The chain combines TRBV5-6 with TRBJ2-7, with TRBD1 as a possible D gene (5 bases). With 0 bases removed from V and 2 bases from J, the gap between germline ends came to 12 bases. The germline V gene encodes CDR1 SGHDT and CDR2 YYEEEE. There are 15 residues in the CDR3. This chain's CDR3 is CASSLVDRKAYEQYF. In DNA form, the CDR3 reads TGTGCCAGCAGCTTGGTCGACAGAAAAGCCTACGAGCAGTACTTC.

The chain couples TRBV19 to TRBJ2-2; a weak D match, TRBD2 (5 bases). CDR1 and CDR2 from the germline V gene are LNHDA and SQIVND (reference sequence). The CDR3 has 15 residues. The V and J ends lost 3 bases and 0 bases respectively, with 8 bases between them. The CDR3 nucleotides are TGTGCCAGTAGTATTATAGCGACGAACACCGGGGAGCTGTTTTTT. It specifies CASSIIATNTGELFF.

V is TRBV2 and J is TRBJ1-1; D might be TRBD1 (6 bases). CDR3 size: 14 residues. CDR1 and CDR2 from the germline V gene are SNHLY and FYNNEI. The CDR3 DNA follows: TGTGCGGCATCCATGGACAGAGTGAACACTGAAGCTTTCTTT. Its translation is CAASMDRVNTEAFF. The variable domain in full, completed from reference TRBV2 and TRBJ1-1, reads EPEVTQTPSHQVTQMGQEVILRCVPISNHLYFYWYRQILGQKVEFLVSFYNNEISEKSEIFDDQFSVERPDGSNFTLKIRSTKLEDSAMYFCAASMDRVNTEAFFGQGTRLTVV.

The CDR3 bases are TGTGCCAGTAGTCTTCACAGGGGGCAAGGGAATGAGCAGTTCTTC. It specifies CASSLHRGQGNEQFF. This sequence joins TRBV19 and TRBJ2-1; 9 nucleotides align to TRBD1. Germline assignment: CDR1 LNHDA and CDR2 SQIVND (reference sequence). The CDR3 has 15 amino acids. V shed 5 bases, J shed 7 bases, and the junction held 9 bases outside the gene matches. Variable domain in full (rest from reference TRBV19 and TRBJ2-1): DGGITQSPKYLFRKEGQNVTLSCEQNLNHDAMYWYRQDPGQGLRLIYYSQIVNDFQKGDIAEGYSVSREKKESFPLTVTSAQKNPTAFYLCASSLHRGQGNEQFFGPGTRLTVL.

V gene TRBV5-1 combines with J gene TRBJ2-1; 7 bases are a match to TRBD1. This CDR3 has 15 residues. V was clipped by 4 bases and J by 10 bases; unmatched bases: 14. CDR1 and CDR2 (germline): SGHRS, YFSETQ. The CDR3 sequence: CASSVGAGGSFEQFF. DNA of the CDR3: TGCGCCAGCAGCGTCGGGGCAGGGGGTTCATTCGAGCAGTTCTTC.

As regards this clone: Other DNA sequences in the same sample also yield this CDR3. The chain couples TRBV20-1 to TRBJ2-3; D remains unclear. There are 11 residues in the CDR3. With 6 bases removed from V and 2 bases from J, the gap between germline ends came to 6 bases. The germline V gene has CDR1 DFQATT and CDR2 SNEGSKA (reference sequence). CDR3 coding DNA: TGCAGTGCCGGTATCACAGATACGCAGTATTTT. Its translation: CSAGITDTQYF.

The genes are TRBV20-1 and TRBJ1-1, with no clear D. Germline CDR1 is DFQATT and CDR2 is SNEGSKA (reference sequence). Trimming took off 8 bases at V and 1 base at J, with 8 bases between the two ends. This CDR3 is built from 11 residues. The CDR3 is CSHTANTEAFF. The CDR3 DNA reads as TGCAGTCATACCGCGAACACTGAAGCTTTCTTT.

J is TRBJ1-4 and V is TRBV5-6, with D possibly matching TRBD1 (5 bases). CDR3 length: 16 amino acids. CDR1 SGHDT and CDR2 YYEEEE come from the germline V gene. Deletions cut 4 bases from V and 3 bases from J, with 16 bases between. The CDR3 loop is CASSRQGSAANEKLFF. The CDR3, as DNA: TGTGCCAGCAGCCGGCAGGGTAGCGCTGCTAATGAAAAACTGTTTTTT. The entire variable domain, with the rest obtained from reference TRBV5-6 and TRBJ1-4, is as follows: DAGVTQSPTHLIKTRGQQVTLRCSPKSGHDTVSWYQQALGQGPQFIFQYYEEEERQRGNFPDRFSGHQFPNYSSELNVNALLLGDSALYLCASSRQGSAANEKLFFGSGTQLSVL.

The J gene is TRBJ2-5, the V gene TRBV11-2; the D is unclear. V was pared by 2 bases and J by 2 bases, with 6 bases between. The length of the CDR3 is 13 residues. Looked up from germline, CDR1 is SGHAT and CDR2 is FQNNGV. The CDR3 sequence: CASSLMPQETQYF. CDR3 in DNA: TGTGCCAGCAGCTTAATGCCGCAAGAGACCCAGTACTTC.

The chain uses TRBV28 and TRBJ2-5, with 8 bases matching TRBD1. In germline, CDR1 is MDHEN, CDR2 SYDVKM. The V segment lost 6 bases and the J segment 5 bases; nucleotides outside the gene matches: 8. The length of the CDR3 is 14 residues. CDR3: CASRTRTGRETQYF. The CDR3, as DNA: TGTGCCAGCAGGACAAGGACAGGGAGGGAGACCCAGTACTTC.

CDR3 residues: CASSPLGPLGEQFF. CDR3 nucleotides: TGTGCCAGCAGCCCCCTGGGACCACTCGGGGAGCAGTTCTTC. The V call is TRBV5-4, the J call TRBJ2-1; D is perhaps TRBD1 or TRBD2 (5 bases each). In germline, CDR1 is SGHNT, CDR2 YYREEE (reference sequence). The CDR3 is 14 residues long. Trimming shortened V by 4 bases and J by 10 bases, and 18 bases separated the two germline ends.

The chain couples TRBV7-9 to TRBJ1-2; 9 bases are shared with TRBD1. Germline V gene lookup returns CDR1 SEHNR and CDR2 FQNEAQ (reference sequence). The CDR3 is made up of 16 amino acids. The J segment lost 8 bases and the V segment lost 7 bases, leaving 17 bases of the junction unmatched. The CDR3 here is CASKLIADRGMKGYTF. Here the CDR3 DNA reads TGTGCCAGCAAGCTTATCGCGGACAGGGGTATGAAGGGCTACACCTTC.

The chain couples TRBV7-2 to TRBJ2-7, with TRBD2 matching 11 bases. V lost 3 bases to trimming and J lost 4 bases; unmatched junction nucleotides: 5. There are 15 residues in the CDR3. Germline V gene sequence: CDR1 SGHTA, CDR2 FQGNSA. CDR3 nucleotide sequence: TGTGCCAGCAGCTTCGGACTAGCGGGCCTATACGAGCAGTACTTC. This sequence encodes CASSFGLAGLYEQYF.

The rearrangement joins TRBV7-9 to TRBJ2-7; no clear D gene. Germline CDR1 and CDR2: SEHNR and FQNEAQ (reference sequence). The CDR3 loop spans 11 amino acids. V was pared by 7 bases and J by 4 bases, with 8 bases between. The CDR3 loop reads CASNVGYEQYF. CDR3 nucleotide sequence: TGTGCCAGCAATGTAGGGTACGAGCAGTACTTC.

The V gene is TRBV7-8, the J gene TRBJ2-5; D is possibly TRBD1 or TRBD2 (7 bases each). The V end lost 5 bases, the J end lost 2 bases, and 12 bases lay between the germline ends. The CDR3 contains 14 residues. Per the germline V gene, CDR1 is SGHVS and CDR2 is FQNEAQ. The CDR3 nucleotides are TGTGCCAGCAGCGGCAGGGGGGGGCAAGAGACCCAGTACTTC. It yields the protein CASSGRGGQETQYF.

CDR3 residues: CALGGLYGYTF. CDR3 bases: TGTGCCCTAGGAGGGTTGTATGGCTACACCTTC. The V and J genes are TRBV30 and TRBJ1-2, with unresolved D. Germline V CDR1 and CDR2: GTSNPN, SVGIG (reference sequence). Trimming removed 8 bases at V and 5 bases at J, with 12 bases between. The CDR3 has 11 residues.

This chain links TRBV7-2 with TRBJ2-7; TRBD2 aligns across 15 bases. The V gene's germline CDR1 is SGHTA and CDR2 FQGNSA. With V trimmed by 3 bases and J by 9 bases, 9 bases remained unmatched. The CDR3 extends over 16 amino acids. The chain's CDR3 is CASSLETGTSGRRQYF. For the CDR3, the DNA is TGTGCCAGCAGCTTGGAAACCGGGACTAGCGGGAGGAGGCAGTACTTC.